These 10 T cell receptor beta chains came from one sample sequenced in a study of blood T cell repertoires in COVID-19. Clones were read by immunoSEQ multiplex PCR, and TCRdb kept only the in-frame ones, dropping some. The sample shows approximately 90,000 clones, 70% to 85% of them seen only once. The sample taken for sequencing was peripheral blood. The receptors here all came from a human donor in a cohort sampled during active COVID-19.

The J gene is TRBJ2-1, the V gene TRBV7-8; 7 nucleotides match TRBD2. V lost 1 base, J lost 6 bases, and 18 bases stayed unmatched. Looked up from germline, CDR1 is SGHVS and CDR2 is FQNEAQ. The CDR3 sequence is 19 residues long. CDR3 bases: TGTGCCAGCAGCTTAGTCTTACCTCTACTAGCGAGGAAGGGCAATGAGCAGTTCTTC. As protein: CASSLVLPLLARKGNEQFF.

The chain employs TRBV4-1 and TRBJ2-6, with a possible D match to TRBD2 (5 bases). CDR1 is MGHRA, CDR2 YSYEKL, per germline. The CDR3 consists of 14 residues. The V end lost 4 bases, the J end lost 4 bases, and 8 bases lay between the germline ends. CDR3 nucleotides: TGCGCCAGCAGCCCGGGATCCGGGGCCAACGTCCTGACTTTC. This codes for CASSPGSGANVLTF.

V is TRBV11-2 and J is TRBJ1-2, with D maybe TRBD1 (5 bases). The CDR3 is made up of 15 amino acids. V lost 1 base, J lost 0 bases, and 9 bases lay in between. The germline gives CDR1 SGHAT, CDR2 FQNNGV. The CDR3 nucleotides read TGTGCCAGCAGCTTAGGGAGGGGCGCTAACTATGGCTACACCTTC. This sequence encodes CASSLGRGANYGYTF.

V is TRBV5-4 and J is TRBJ2-3; 11 bases are a match to TRBD2. The germline CDR1 and CDR2 sequences are SGHNT and YYREEE (reference sequence). The CDR3 extends over 14 amino acids. Trimming removed 2 bases from V and 6 bases from J; junction bases left unmatched: 2. This CDR3 reads CASSFRLAGDTQYF. CDR3 DNA: TGTGCCAGCAGCTTTCGACTAGCGGGGGATACGCAGTATTTT.

Comment on this clone: This same CDR3 is encoded by further DNA sequences in the sample. The chain couples TRBV5-8 to TRBJ1-3; 7 positions match TRBD1. Germline lookup yields CDR1 SGHTS and CDR2 YDEGEE. Germline trimming cut 1 base from V and 5 bases from J; bases unmatched to any gene: 3. This CDR3 spans 14 amino acids. The CDR3 DNA is TGTGCCAGCAGCTTGTCAGGGGGGCGAAACACCATATATTTT. Translating gives CASSLSGGRNTIYF.

The genes are TRBV7-9 and TRBJ2-1; D not certain. Trimming cost V 1 base and J 6 bases, with 13 bases left between them. CDR3 length: 15 amino acids. Germline V gene data show CDR1 as SEHNR and CDR2 as FQNEAQ (reference sequence). CDR3 DNA sequence: TGTGCCAGCAGCTTAGTTGGTGGCAGATTCAATGAGCAGTTCTTC. Protein: CASSLVGGRFNEQFF.

The rearrangement links TRBV12-3 or TRBV12-4 to TRBJ2-3, with 11 positions matching TRBD1. This CDR3 is 13 amino acids long. J lost 6 bases, V lost 6 bases, and 2 bases had no gene match. This chain's CDR3 is CASRGQGADTQYF. CDR3 nucleotide sequence: TGTGCCAGCAGAGGACAGGGGGCGGATACGCAGTATTTT.

V and J are TRBV7-3 and TRBJ2-1; the D gene is possibly TRBD2 (6 bases). This CDR3 has 14 residues. V was trimmed by 3 bases and J by 8 bases, leaving 14 bases between them. Germline V gene lookup returns CDR1 SGHTA and CDR2 FQGTGA. The CDR3 sequence: CASSFFGRVDEQFF. CDR3 DNA: TGTGCCAGCAGCTTTTTCGGGAGAGTTGATGAGCAGTTCTTC.

The rearrangement uses TRBV6-5 and TRBJ2-3; D gene unclear. The CDR3 loop spans 16 amino acids. Between the trimmed V and J ends, which lost 4 bases and 0 bases, there was a span of 14 bases. CDR1 and CDR2 (germline): MNHEY, SVGAGI. CDR3 residues: CASSSSLGSSTDTQYF. CDR3 sequence (DNA): TGTGCCAGCAGTTCCTCTCTAGGATCAAGCACAGATACGCAGTATTTT.

The chain recombines TRBV6-1 with TRBJ1-6; 7 bases line up with TRBD1. Germline CDR1 is MNHNS and CDR2 is SASEGT. After removal of 4 bases from V and 7 bases from J, the junction contained 13 bases not matched to a gene. The CDR3 has 17 amino acids. CDR3 region: CASSGGILGQTNSPLHF. DNA for the CDR3: TGTGCCAGCAGTGGAGGGATCCTGGGACAGACCAATTCACCCCTCCACTTT.